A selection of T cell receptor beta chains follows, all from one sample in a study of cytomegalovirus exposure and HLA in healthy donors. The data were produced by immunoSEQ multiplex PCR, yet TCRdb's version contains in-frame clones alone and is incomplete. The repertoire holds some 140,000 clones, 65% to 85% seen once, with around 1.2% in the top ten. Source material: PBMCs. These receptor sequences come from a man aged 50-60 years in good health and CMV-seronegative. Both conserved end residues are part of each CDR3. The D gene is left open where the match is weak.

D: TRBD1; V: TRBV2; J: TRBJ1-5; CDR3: CASRVGTGDGNQPQHF
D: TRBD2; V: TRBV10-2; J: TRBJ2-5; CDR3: CASSDPWASGRVYQETQYF
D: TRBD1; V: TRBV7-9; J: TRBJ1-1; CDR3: CASSLDGEGTVKSEAFF
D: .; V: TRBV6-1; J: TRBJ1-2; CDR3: CASSDRVGYGYTF
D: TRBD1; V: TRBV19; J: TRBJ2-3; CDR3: CASSSTGDTQYF
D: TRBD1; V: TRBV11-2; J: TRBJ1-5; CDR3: CASSSTGGGYQPQHF
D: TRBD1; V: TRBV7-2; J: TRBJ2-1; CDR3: CASSAWDRANEQFF
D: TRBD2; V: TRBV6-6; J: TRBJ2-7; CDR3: CASIPRGGASYEQYF
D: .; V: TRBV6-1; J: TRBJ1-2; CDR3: CASSEAEGSSGGYTF
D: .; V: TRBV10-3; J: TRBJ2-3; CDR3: CAISEVGDTQYF
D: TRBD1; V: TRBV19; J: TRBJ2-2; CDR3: CASSPGQVGTGELFF